Listed below are T cell receptor beta chains from one sample, sequenced in a study of response to subunit inactivated influenza vaccine. TCRdb fed the RT-PCR reads into MiXCR, producing one record per CDR3 protein. The profile shows 650,000 to 850,000 distinct CDR3 sequences, approximately 15% of them singletons. The source material was PBMCs from blood, sampled about 14 days before vaccination. The receptors were gathered from a man between 45 and 60 years old who received an inactivated influenza vaccine. The CDR3 runs from the conserved cysteine through the conserved F or W. D genes are given only for firm matches. Clone size is stated in some rows and not others, as once, few, many or a class when expanded.

>TRBJ1-5|.|few|TRBV10-3
TGTGCCATCAGTGAGGGCAGGACCGAGTCCCAGCATTTT
CAISEGRTESQHF
>TRBJ1-1|.|.|TRBV29-1
TGCAGCGTTGATGTGGGGGGCAGGAACACTGAAGCTTTCTTT
CSVDVGGRNTEAFF
>TRBJ2-7|TRBD1|few|TRBV28
TGTGCCAGCTCGCAGGGGACAGGGAACTACGAGCAGTACTTC
CASSQGTGNYEQYF
>TRBJ1-6|.|.|TRBV12-3/TRBV12-4
TGTGCCAGCAGCAAAAATTCACCCCTCCACTTT
CASSKNSPLHF
>TRBJ2-5|.|.|TRBV6-4
TGTGCCACTCGAACTAGGCCCATCCAAGAGACCCAGTACTTC
CATRTRPIQETQYF
>TRBJ2-7|TRBD2|few|TRBV5-1
TGCGCCAGCAGCTTTTCCGGGACTAGCGGGAGTATAATGGAGCAGTACTTC
CASSFSGTSGSIMEQYF
>TRBJ2-7|.|few|TRBV6-2/TRBV6-3
TGTGCCACAGGATTGACCTACGAGCAGTACTTC
CATGLTYEQYF
>TRBJ2-1|TRBD2|few|TRBV5-1
TGCGCCAGCCAGCAAAGAGGCCTAGCGGGAGACGATGAGCAGTTCTTC
CASQQRGLAGDDEQFF
>TRBJ2-7|TRBD2|few|TRBV4-1
TGCGCCAGCAGCCAGCATCGCGCTAGCGGGGCCTACGAGCAGTACTTC
CASSQHRASGAYEQYF
>TRBJ2-1|TRBD2|.|TRBV7-2
TGTGCCAGCAGCTTAGGGGAGGGTGTGGGAGACGAGCAGTTCTTC
CASSLGEGVGDEQFF
>TRBJ2-7|.|many|TRBV20-1
TGCAGTGCTGTTCAGAAACCTTCCTACGAGCAGTACTTC
CSAVQKPSYEQYF
>TRBJ2-2|.|few|TRBV10-3
TGTGCCGCAAGCTCGGCCGGAGACACCGGGGAGCTGTTTTTT
CAASSAGDTGELFF
>TRBJ1-4|.|.|TRBV20-1
TGCAGTGCTAGAGTCAGCCACAATGAAAAACTGTTTTTT
CSARVSHNEKLFF
>TRBJ2-1|.|few|TRBV29-1
TGCAGCGTTGGAAACCCTTCTAGCAACGAGCAGTTCTTC
CSVGNPSSNEQFF
>TRBJ2-3|TRBD2|few|TRBV25-1
TGTGCCAGCAGCGCCGCGGGGGGCCCCACGCAGTATTTT
CASSAAGGPTQYF
>TRBJ2-1|.|.|TRBV6-1
TGTGCCAGCACTCCCGCCGGGGCCTACAATGAGCAGTTCTTC
CASTPAGAYNEQFF
>TRBJ2-7|TRBD1|few|TRBV10-3
TGTGCCACCGGACAGGACAGTTACGAGCAGTACTTC
CATGQDSYEQYF
>TRBJ2-3|TRBD2|few|TRBV20-1
TGCAGTGCCAAGGGACTAGCGGGGGGGTATACGCAGTATTTT
CSAKGLAGGYTQYF
>TRBJ1-1|TRBD1|few|TRBV12-3/TRBV12-4
TGTGCCAGCAGTTTTATGGTAGGGAGGGGGCGAACTGAAGCTTTCTTT
CASSFMVGRGRTEAFF
>TRBJ1-5|.|.|TRBV20-1
TGCAGTGCTAGAGCCGAAGGGGGGGTTTTGCCCCAGCATTTT
CSARAEGGVLPQHF
>TRBJ2-1|TRBD1|.|TRBV2
TGTGCCAGCAGTCTGACAGGGGGCTCGAGGAATGAGCAGTTCTTC
CASSLTGGSRNEQFF
>TRBJ2-3|TRBD2|.|TRBV4-3
TGCGCCAGCAGCCAAGGCCCAGCGGGGGCCGCAGATACGCAGTATTTT
CASSQGPAGAADTQYF
>TRBJ2-1|.|.|TRBV6-2/TRBV6-3
TGTGCCAGCAGAGAGACAGGTCCCCGGAATGAGCAGTTCTTC
CASRETGPRNEQFF
>TRBJ2-4|TRBD1|many|TRBV5-1
TGCGCCAGCAGCTTGGAAGGACAGGGGGACATTCAGTACTTC
CASSLEGQGDIQYF
>TRBJ2-7|.|.|TRBV13
TGTGCCAGCAGCTTCGTCCGGAGGGCCGACCCATCCGAGCAGTACTTC
CASSFVRRADPSEQYF
>TRBJ1-6|.|.|TRBV9
TGTGCCAGCAGCGTAGGACCGACCGGAGCCCTCCACTTT
CASSVGPTGALHF
>TRBJ2-1|TRBD2|.|TRBV7-9
TGTGCCAGCAGCATTAGCGGGGGGCATTCCTACAATGAGCAGTTCTTC
CASSISGGHSYNEQFF
>TRBJ2-7|TRBD1|few|TRBV5-5
TGTGCCAGCAGCTTCGGGTCAAGGGGGCGTCCGGACTCCTACGAGCAGTACTTC
CASSFGSRGRPDSYEQYF
>TRBJ2-1|TRBD1|.|TRBV18
TGTGCCAGCTCGCAGACGACAGGGTTTGAGCAGTTCTTC
CASSQTTGFEQFF
>TRBJ2-7|.|few|TRBV10-3
TGTGCCATCAGTGAGTCGGTCTACGAGCAGTACTTC
CAISESVYEQYF
>TRBJ1-3|.|.|TRBV12-3/TRBV12-4
TGTGCCAGCAGCTCGGGGCTGCGGAGCTCTGGAAACACCATATATTTT
CASSSGLRSSGNTIYF
>TRBJ2-1|TRBD2|few|TRBV4-3
TGCGCCAGCAGCCAAGATAAGCGACTAGCGGGAGTGATAGGGAATGAGCAGTTCTTC
CASSQDKRLAGVIGNEQFF
>TRBJ2-7|.|.|TRBV28
TGTGCCAGCAGTTTACTTAGGAAAAGTTACGAGCAGTACTTC
CASSLLRKSYEQYF
>TRBJ1-3|TRBD1|few|TRBV7-2
TGTGCCAGCAGCCCAGGACAGGGCCCCAACACCATATATTTT
CASSPGQGPNTIYF
>TRBJ2-1|.|few|TRBV24-1
TGTGCCACCAGTGATTTGCATCCTCCTAGCTCCTACAATGAGCAGTTCTTC
CATSDLHPPSSYNEQFF
>TRBJ2-2|.|few|TRBV20-1
TGCAGTGTACCCGCCAGAACCAGCCATGGCACCGGGGAGCTGTTTTTT
CSVPARTSHGTGELFF
>TRBJ2-1|TRBD2|few|TRBV7-3
TGTGCCAGCAGCAAAAAGCGGGATGATGAGCAGTTCTTC
CASSKKRDDEQFF
>TRBJ2-3|.|few|TRBV5-1
TGCGCCAGCAGCTTGAATTCAGGGGGCACAGATACGCAGTATTTT
CASSLNSGGTDTQYF
>TRBJ2-1|TRBD2|.|TRBV4-1
TGCGCCAGCAGCCAAGTCGGGCGGGAGGCTTACAATGAGCAGTTCTTC
CASSQVGREAYNEQFF
>TRBJ2-5|.|.|TRBV28
TGTGCCAGCAGTTTTTCCCCTTTAGGCGGGACCCAGTACTTC
CASSFSPLGGTQYF
>TRBJ2-1|.|.|TRBV15
TGTGCCACCAGCAGGGCCGTTGGACGCTTTTACAATGAGCAGTTCTTC
CATSRAVGRFYNEQFF
>TRBJ2-3|TRBD2|.|TRBV7-8
TGTGCCAGCAGCCAATATGGCGGGGGGGCCGGAGATACGCAGTATTTT
CASSQYGGGAGDTQYF
>TRBJ1-3|.|.|TRBV24-1
TGTGCCACCAGTGATTATGGAAACACCATATATTTT
CATSDYGNTIYF
>TRBJ2-7|TRBD1|few|TRBV18
TGTGCCAGCTCAGTCACCGGGACAGGGGGTAACGAGCAGTACTTC
CASSVTGTGGNEQYF
>TRBJ1-5|.|.|TRBV6-1
TGTGCCAGCAGTCCCGGGACCTATAGCAATCAGCCCCAGCATTTT
CASSPGTYSNQPQHF
>TRBJ2-2|.|.|TRBV29-1
TGCAGCGTTTCCAGGGGCACGAACACCGGGGAGCTGTTTTTT
CSVSRGTNTGELFF
>TRBJ2-2|.|few|TRBV24-1
TGTGCCACCAGTGGAGCGGAGATCACCGGGGAGCTGTTTTTT
CATSGAEITGELFF
>TRBJ2-7|.|.|TRBV5-1
TGCGCCAGCAGCTTGGTGGCCGGGGACGAGCAGTACTTC
CASSLVAGDEQYF
>TRBJ1-2|.|.|TRBV20-1
TGCAGTGCTAGTCTGAGATCTAACTATGGCTACACCTTC
CSASLRSNYGYTF
>TRBJ2-7|TRBD1|.|TRBV27
TGTGCCAGCAGTTCGACAGGGGGCTTGAAAGAGCAGTACTTC
CASSSTGGLKEQYF
>TRBJ2-1|.|.|TRBV21-1
TGTGCCAACCATGGGGGACAGGTCTACAATGAGCAGTTCTTC
CANHGGQVYNEQFF
>TRBJ1-2|.|few|TRBV20-1
TGCAGTGCTCCGAGGACGGACTCAGCCGGCTACACCTTC
CSAPRTDSAGYTF
>TRBJ1-5|TRBD1|few|TRBV20-1
TGCAGTGCACGGAGCAACCCGGGACAGGGAATGAGTCAGCCCCAGCATTTT
CSARSNPGQGMSQPQHF
>TRBJ1-1|TRBD1|.|TRBV7-8
TGTGCCAGCAGCCCCCTGGGACAGGGGATAGGAGAAGCTTTCTTT
CASSPLGQGIGEAFF
>TRBJ2-5|.|.|TRBV12-3/TRBV12-4
TGTGCCAGCAGTCCGCGGGGTTTACAAGAGACCCAGTACTTC
CASSPRGLQETQYF
>TRBJ2-5|TRBD2|few|TRBV19
TGTGCCAGTAGTAGGACTAGCGGGAAGTTTGAGACCCAGTACTTC
CASSRTSGKFETQYF
>TRBJ2-2|.|.|TRBV20-1
TGCAGTGCTAGAGAGCTAGCGATCGGGGAGCTGTTTTTT
CSARELAIGELFF